The 27 T cell receptor beta chains presented below share a single source sample, sequenced in a study of neurological immune-mediated disorders (dated by TCRdb to about 2019). The method was 5' RACE. Sequencing relied on an Illumina HiSeq 2500. TCRdb applied fastp at Q25 and MiXCR to the public reads, then kept only in-frame beta chains. Records with the same CDR3 protein are collapsed into one entry carrying the most frequent genes and DNA. In all, the sample holds 50,000 or so distinct CDR3 sequences, and approximately 10% of those were seen once. The ten biggest clones cover around 20% of the sample. The sample taken for sequencing was PBMCs. These receptors were taken from a middle-aged woman with HTLV-1-associated myelopathy (HAM/TSP).

This clonotype was seen at least ten times. This chain links TRBV24-1 with TRBJ1-1, with D maybe TRBD1 (5 bases). V was trimmed by 3 bases and J by 4 bases, leaving 8 bases between them. Germline assignment: CDR1 KGHDR and CDR2 SFDVKD. The CDR3 length is 13 residues. CDR3 DNA: TGTGCCACCAGTGATGGGACCGGCACTGAAGCTTTCTTT. Translation gives CATSDGTGTEAFF.

At least ten counts were recorded for this clonotype. CDR3 amino acids: CASSSRGTEAFF. The CDR3 region has the DNA TGCGCCAGCAGCTCCAGGGGTACTGAAGCTTTCTTT. This sequence joins TRBV5-1 and TRBJ1-1; D may be TRBD1 (6 bases). The CDR3 contains 12 residues. Germline loops: CDR1 SGHRS, CDR2 YFSETQ. The germline V and J ends were trimmed by 3 bases and 5 bases, with 8 bases remaining between them.

The table lists this clonotype with many counts. The CDR3 spells CASSREGANSPLHF. CDR3 coding DNA: TGCGCCAGCAGCCGCGAGGGGGCTAATTCACCCCTCCACTTT. V usage is TRBV5-1 and J usage is TRBJ1-6; 7 bases agree with TRBD1. Germline V gives CDR1 SGHRS, CDR2 YFSETQ. The junction had 4 bases not matched to a gene; V was cut back by 4 bases and J by 6 bases. This CDR3 contains 14 residues.

Comments on this clonotype: A junction end diverges from the germline sequence, so it may reflect a read error. The chain joins TRBV5-1 to TRBJ1-1; 7 nucleotides line up with TRBD1. The V gene's germline CDR1 is SGHRS and CDR2 YFSETQ. The CDR3 length is 14 residues. The CDR3 loop reads CAGSSWTGNTEAFF. The CDR3 region has the DNA TGCGCCGGCAGCTCCTGGACAGGGAACACTGAAGCTTTCTTT.

This clonotype was recorded many times. The rearrangement joins TRBV4-3 to TRBJ1-1; maybe TRBD1 (6 bases). V lost 4 bases to trimming and J lost 4 bases, with 13 bases between them. Germline values: CDR1 LGHNA, CDR2 YSLEER. This CDR3 is built from 14 residues. Written as DNA, the CDR3 is TGCGCCAGCAGCCGGGATCACAGGGCCACTGAAGCTTTCTTT. This codes for CASSRDHRATEAFF.

In this sample, this clonotype turned up many times. This chain connects TRBV27 to TRBJ1-1; tentatively, D is TRBD1 (6 bases). There are 14 residues in the CDR3. The ends were cut back, 6 bases at V and 4 bases at J, with 15 bases in the middle. CDR1 is MNHEY and CDR2 is SMNVEV in the germline V gene (reference sequence). CDR3 amino acids: CASSPTGFGTEAFF. The CDR3 region has the DNA TGTGCCAGCAGCCCCACAGGGTTTGGCACTGAAGCTTTCTTT.

This clonotype was observed many times. The gene calls are TRBV15 and TRBJ2-7; TRBD1 matches at 9 bases. Germline V gives CDR1 LNHNV, CDR2 YYDKDF (reference sequence). The CDR3 extends over 16 amino acids. Unmatched junction bases numbered 8, after V lost 2 bases and J lost 3 bases. CDR3 sequence: CATSRPGTGRNYEQYF. DNA of the CDR3: TGTGCCACCAGCAGACCCGGGACAGGGAGGAACTACGAGCAGTACTTC.

Many counts were recorded for this clonotype. DNA for the CDR3: TGCGCCAGCAGCTTGGGGCTGGGGAACACTGAAGCTTTCTTT. Amino acids: CASSLGLGNTEAFF. The chain recombines TRBV5-1 with TRBJ1-1; D remains unclear. The V end was cut by 0 bases, the J end by 1 base, with 7 bases between. The CDR3 has 14 residues. Germline V lookup: CDR1 SGHRS, CDR2 YFSETQ.

The sample holds many counts of this clonotype. The chain links TRBV21-1 to TRBJ2-2; TRBD1 is the table's D call and was not checked against the DNA. TRBV21-1 is an annotated pseudogene. This CDR3 has 19 amino acids. Here the CDR3 reads CASSKPPPDTGANTGELFF. CDR3 bases: TGTGCCAGCAGCAAACCCCCCCCCGATACAGGAGCGAACACCGGGGAGCTGTTTTTT.

This clonotype was observed many times. V is TRBV10-2 and J is TRBJ2-4, with 8 bases matching TRBD1. In germline, CDR1 is WSHSY, CDR2 SAAADI. Trimming took 6 bases from V and 8 from J; bases not matched to a gene: 9. This CDR3 contains 14 residues. CDR3: CASRATGGNDIQYF. The DNA of the CDR3 is TGCGCCAGCAGGGCCACAGGGGGGAACGACATTCAGTACTTC.

This clonotype was detected ten times or more. V and J are TRBV13 and TRBJ2-7, with 11 bases aligning to TRBD1. CDR1 is PRHDT and CDR2 is FYEKMQ in the germline V gene (reference sequence). This CDR3 has 16 residues. Trimming took 0 bases from V and 4 from J; bases not matched to a gene: 5. In DNA, the CDR3 is TGTGCCAGCAGCTTAGGTTCCGGGGACAGGGGGTACGAGCAGTACTTC. Translation: CASSLGSGDRGYEQYF.

Ten or more counts support this clonotype. CDR3 sequence: CAISLSGGVDTQYF. CDR3 DNA: TGTGCCATCAGTCTTAGCGGGGGGGTAGATACGCAGTATTTT. V is TRBV10-3 and J is TRBJ2-3; 11 bases fit TRBD2. With 5 bases clipped from V and 5 bases from J, the junction kept 3 bases outside the gene matches. The CDR3 extends over 14 amino acids. The germline V gene has CDR1 ENHRY and CDR2 SYGVKD.

Many counts were recorded for this clonotype. This chain links TRBV11-3 with TRBJ2-3; 12 nucleotides match TRBD2. The V segment lost 5 bases and the J segment 6 bases; nucleotides outside the gene matches: 3. This CDR3 has 14 residues. Germline V gene lookup returns CDR1 SGHNT and CDR2 YENEEA. CDR3: CASSTGTSGDTQYF. CDR3 coding DNA: TGTGCCAGCAGCACCGGGACTAGCGGGGATACGCAGTATTTT.

This clonotype was found many times. The chain combines TRBV6-6 with TRBJ1-4, with a possible D match to TRBD1 (5 bases). Germline CDR1 is MNHNY and CDR2 is SVGAGI (reference sequence). The CDR3 extends over 15 amino acids. The V gene lost 7 bases and the J gene lost 8 bases, with 20 bases spanning the gap. The CDR3 spells CASTTNGAGKEKLFF. The CDR3 nucleotides are TGTGCCAGCACCACCAATGGCGCAGGGAAGGAAAAACTGTTTTTT.

This clonotype was recorded many times. DNA for the CDR3: TGTGCCAGCAGCGCTGGACAGCCTGGCGAGCAGTACTTC. This encodes CASSAGQPGEQYF. The chain is built from TRBV9 and TRBJ2-7; TRBD1 is a possible D gene (6 bases). Trimming took 3 bases from V and 6 from J, leaving 13 bases between them. The length of the CDR3 is 13 residues. The germline CDR1 and CDR2 sequences are SGDLS and YYNGEE.

This clonotype was recorded many times. The genes are TRBV18 and TRBJ2-1; D perhaps matches TRBD1 (5 bases). V was cut by 0 bases and J by 1 base, with 10 bases left in between. The CDR3 is 16 amino acids. Germline CDR1 reads KGHSH; CDR2 reads LQKENI. The chain's CDR3 is CASSPPQGSSYNEQFF. For the CDR3, the DNA is TGTGCCAGCTCACCACCGCAGGGTTCGTCCTACAATGAGCAGTTCTTC.

In its sample, this clonotype was seen many times. The CDR3 spells CSAGLAGGRGNEQFF. Written as DNA, the CDR3 is TGCAGTGCCGGACTAGCGGGGGGGCGGGGCAATGAGCAGTTCTTC. V and J are TRBV20-1 and TRBJ2-1; 15 bases are shared with TRBD2. The trim removed 6 bases at V and 6 bases at J, leaving 6 bases unmatched. The germline V gene has CDR1 DFQATT and CDR2 SNEGSKA (reference sequence). The CDR3 has 15 amino acids.

Only one count was recorded for this clonotype. This may stem from a read error, because a much larger clone lies one nucleotide away. The V call is TRBV7-2, the J call TRBJ2-1; 7 bases agree with TRBD2. Unmatched junction bases numbered 17, after V lost 1 base and J lost 8 bases. Per the germline V gene, CDR1 is SGHTA and CDR2 is FQGNSA. This CDR3 has 18 amino acids. CDR3 sequence (DNA): TGTGCCAGCAGCTTAGTGATAGTGCCGGGACTATCGGGGTATGAGCAGTTCTTC. This encodes CASSLVIVPGLSGYEQFF.

This clonotype was counted many times. The CDR3 DNA reads as TGTGCCAGCAGCCGAGCGGACTTGAACACCGGGGAGCTGTTTTTT. Translation gives CASSRADLNTGELFF. The chain joins TRBV4-2 to TRBJ2-2, with a possible D match to TRBD2 (5 bases). V lost 4 bases, J lost 1 base, and 10 bases lay in between. CDR3 length equals 15 residues. CDR1 LGHNA and CDR2 YNFKEQ come from the germline V gene.

On this clonotype: Its ends do not fully match the called genes, so a read error is possible. CDR3: CVTIGRVLSHEQYF. CDR3 in DNA: TGTGTCACCATCGGGAGGGTTCTCTCCCACGAGCAGTACTTC. The chain has TRBV24-1 and TRBJ2-7; 8 nucleotides line up with TRBD2. The CDR3 consists of 14 residues. Germline V lookup: CDR1 KGHDR, CDR2 SFDVKD.

This clonotype was counted many times. The chain employs TRBV9 and TRBJ2-3, with 10 bases fitting TRBD1. The trim removed 4 bases at V and 4 bases at J, leaving 6 bases unmatched. Germline V lookup: CDR1 SGDLS, CDR2 YYNGEE. CDR3 length equals 15 residues. CDR3 region: CASSQYGQGADTQYF. The CDR3, as DNA: TGTGCCAGCAGCCAATACGGACAGGGGGCAGATACGCAGTATTTT.

This clonotype was counted at least ten times. This sequence joins TRBV9 and TRBJ2-1; D may match TRBD1 or TRBD2 (6 bases each). Germline assignment: CDR1 SGDLS and CDR2 YYNGEE. The length of the CDR3 is 15 residues. The germline V and J ends were trimmed by 3 bases and 10 bases, with 20 bases remaining between them. The CDR3 DNA is TGTGCCAGCAGCGCCGACCCATTCCAGGGGAGGGAGCAGTTCTTC. This translates into CASSADPFQGREQFF.

This clonotype came up many times. The chain recombines TRBV5-1 with TRBJ1-6; D gene uncertain. V was trimmed by 0 bases and J by 9 bases, leaving 10 bases between them. Germline values: CDR1 SGHRS, CDR2 YFSETQ. This CDR3 has 14 residues. The CDR3 nucleotides read TGCGCCAGCAGCTTGGCGGGCCCCCCTTCACCCCTCCACTTT. It yields the protein CASSLAGPPSPLHF.

The chain couples TRBV4-1 to TRBJ1-2; D ambiguous. This CDR3 has 16 residues. CDR1 is MGHRA, CDR2 YSYEKL, per germline. Between the trimmed V and J ends, which lost 0 bases and 3 bases, there was a span of 14 bases. CDR3 protein: CASSQDPSGEDYGYTF. CDR3 coding DNA: TGCGCCAGCAGCCAAGATCCGTCCGGGGAGGACTATGGCTACACCTTC.

Turning to this clonotype: Being one base from a much bigger clone, this may be a read error. The J gene is TRBJ2-1, the V gene TRBV29-1; TRBD1 matches 7 bases. CDR1 and CDR2 from the germline V gene are SQVTM and ANQGSEA. This CDR3 comprises 15 residues. J was trimmed by 5 bases and V by 0 bases; bases with no gene match: 7. The CDR3: CSVEDDRALDNEQFF. The DNA of the CDR3 is TGCAGCGTTGAAGATGACAGGGCATTGGACAATGAGCAGTTCTTC.

Regarding this clonotype: A read error may explain this, as a much larger clone is one base away. The genes are TRBV5-1 and TRBJ2-3; no clear D gene. This CDR3 is built from 14 residues. V lost 0 bases and J 5 bases, leaving 10 bases between the germline ends. In germline, CDR1 is SGHRS, CDR2 YFSETQ. The CDR3 DNA reads TGCGCCAGCAGCTTGGTAACGGCAGTAGATACGCAGTATTTT. This translates into CASSLVTAVDTQYF.

This clonotype was seen at least ten times. The chain recombines TRBV12-3 or TRBV12-4 with TRBJ2-1; no firm D call. Deletions cut 6 bases from V and 0 bases from J, with 9 bases between. CDR3 size: 14 residues. In DNA, the CDR3 is TGTGCCAGCAGGACATTAAGCTCCTACAATGAGCAGTTCTTC. It encodes CASRTLSSYNEQFF.